These T cell receptor beta chains were read from a single sample in a study of shared clonotypes between healthy human individuals. Some clones are missing from TCRdb's copy, which holds only in-frame ones; the method was immunoSEQ multiplex PCR. The sample carries some 2.1 million clones, less than 95% recorded once. The sample was naive CD8+ T cells sorted from blood. The source is a man aged 18 to 29 in good health. Each CDR3 is given with its conserved first and last residue. The D gene is left open where the match is weak. The size field is filled for only some rows; it gives once, few, many or a size class.

TRBJ2-1 TRBV5-1 - - CASSLREAWNEQFF TGCGCCAGCAGCTTGCGTGAAGCCTGGAATGAGCAGTTCTTC
TRBJ2-1 TRBV30 - - CAWRQGIYNEQFF TGTGCCTGGAGGCAGGGGATATACAATGAGCAGTTCTTC
TRBJ1-4 TRBV30 TRBD1 - CAWSAGQGNEKLFF TGTGCCTGGAGTGCGGGACAGGGTAATGAAAAACTGTTTTTT
TRBJ2-1 TRBV5-1 - - CASSLVSGAAHNEQFF TGCGCCAGCAGCTTGGTTTCAGGGGCAGCTCACAATGAGCAGTTCTTC
TRBJ1-5 TRBV4-2 - - CASSQGAGDYSNQPQHF TGTGCCAGCAGCCAAGGGGCAGGGGATTATAGCAATCAGCCCCAGCATTTT
TRBJ2-7 TRBV4-1 - - CASSQGTRGYEQYF TGCGCCAGCAGCCAAGGGACGCGGGGCTACGAGCAGTACTTC
TRBJ2-3 TRBV7-9 - - CASSLVYSKAGTDTQYF TGTGCCAGCAGCTTAGTTTACTCCAAGGCCGGCACAGATACGCAGTATTTT
TRBJ2-1 TRBV5-4 - - CASSLGTGSNEQFF TGTGCCAGCAGCTTGGGGACGGGAAGCAATGAGCAGTTCTTC
TRBJ2-7 TRBV11-2 TRBD2 - CASSLAGGTSYEQYF TGTGCCAGCAGCTTAGCGGGAGGGACCTCCTACGAGCAGTACTTC
TRBJ2-1 TRBV18 - - CASSPAQEQFF TGTGCCAGCTCACCGGCACAAGAGCAGTTCTTC
TRBJ2-7 TRBV9 TRBD1 - CASSATGGVGYEQYF TGTGCCAGCAGCGCGACAGGGGGCGTGGGTTACGAGCAGTACTTC
TRBJ2-7 TRBV5-6 TRBD2 - CASSRTSVAYEQYF TGTGCCAGCAGCCGGACTAGCGTGGCCTACGAGCAGTACTTC
TRBJ2-2 TRBV11-2 - - CASSKTAGELFF TGTGCCAGCAGCAAGACTGCTGGGGAGCTGTTTTTT
TRBJ1-6 TRBV28 TRBD1 few CASSFGTGGSPLHF TGTGCCAGCAGTTTCGGGACAGGGGGATCACCCCTCCACTTT
TRBJ2-5 TRBV7-9 - - CASSPGNQETQYF TGTGCCAGCAGTCCCGGGAACCAAGAGACCCAGTACTTC
TRBJ2-7 TRBV9 TRBD1 - CASSGGTGPYEQYF TGTGCCAGCAGCGGTGGGACAGGACCCTACGAGCAGTACTTC
TRBJ1-6 TRBV5-1 - - CASSLGGGDDSPLHF TGCGCCAGCAGCTTGGGAGGGGGTGACGATTCACCCCTCCACTTT
TRBJ2-7 TRBV11-2 - - CASSLRTAYEQYF TGTGCCAGCAGCTTAAGGACAGCCTACGAGCAGTACTTC
TRBJ2-5 TRBV4-1 - - CASSHMTGLETQYF TGCGCCAGCAGCCATATGACGGGTCTAGAGACCCAGTACTTC
TRBJ1-1 TRBV6-1 - - CASSVTENTEAFF TGTGCCAGCAGTGTGACAGAGAACACTGAAGCTTTCTTT
TRBJ2-1 TRBV4-3 TRBD2 - CASSQGTSGYNEQFF TGCGCCAGCAGCCAGGGGACTAGCGGTTACAATGAGCAGTTCTTC
TRBJ2-7 TRBV27 - - CASSLGTPHSYEQYF TGTGCCAGCAGTCTCGGGACTCCACACTCCTACGAGCAGTACTTC
TRBJ2-7 TRBV4-1 - - CASSQDLTTRASYEQYF TGCGCCAGCAGCCAAGATCTCACGACAAGGGCCTCCTACGAGCAGTACTTC
TRBJ2-5 TRBV10-1 - - CASSEFAAGSRETQYF TGCGCCAGCAGTGAGTTTGCGGCGGGTTCAAGAGAGACCCAGTACTTC
TRBJ1-3 TRBV2 - once CASSPYGSSGNTIYF TGTGCCAGCAGTCCATACGGAAGCTCTGGAAACACCATATATTTT
TRBJ2-7 TRBV7-9 - - CASSLYSSYEQYF TGTGCCAGCAGCTTATATAGCTCCTACGAGCAGTACTTC
TRBJ2-7 TRBV5-3 - - CARSLNSHYSYEQYF TGTGCCAGAAGCTTAAACAGCCACTACTCCTACGAGCAGTACTTC
TRBJ2-7 TRBV30 - - CAWSRSEGTNEQYF TGTGCCTGGAGTAGGTCAGAAGGCACTAACGAGCAGTACTTC
TRBJ2-7 TRBV21-1 - - CASSKVAALFYEQYF TGTGCCAGCAGCAAAGTGGCAGCCCTTTTCTACGAGCAGTACTTC
TRBJ2-5 TRBV10-3 - - CAISDSVLTGRGETQYF TGTGCCATCAGTGATAGCGTGCTCACAGGGAGGGGAGAGACCCAGTACTTC
TRBJ1-5 TRBV2 TRBD1 - CASSEGTGFSNQPQHF TGTGCCAGCAGTGAAGGGACAGGGTTTAGCAATCAGCCCCAGCATTTT
TRBJ1-5 TRBV6-8 - - CASSYSTPTVLYSNQPQHF TGTGCCAGCAGTTACTCGACCCCAACAGTACTTTATAGCAATCAGCCCCAGCATTTT
TRBJ2-7 TRBV15 TRBD1 - CATSGRDRSYEQYF TGTGCCACCAGCGGCCGGGACAGATCCTACGAGCAGTACTTC
TRBJ2-5 TRBV7-2 TRBD1 - CASSFRDRIFQETQYF TGTGCCAGCAGTTTCCGGGACAGAATATTCCAAGAGACCCAGTACTTC
TRBJ1-2 TRBV7-9 - - CASSLDETEVYGYTF TGTGCCAGCAGCCTAGACGAGACGGAAGTCTATGGCTACACCTTC
TRBJ2-7 TRBV13 - - CASSSTQDRGYEQYF TGTGCCAGCAGCTCCACCCAGGACAGAGGGTACGAGCAGTACTTC
TRBJ1-6 TRBV4-1 - - CASSQKQATTDNSPLHF TGCGCCAGCAGCCAGAAACAGGCCACGACGGATAATTCACCCCTCCACTTT
TRBJ2-2 TRBV7-3 TRBD1 - CASSPQAGTALLNTGELFF TGTGCCAGCAGCCCCCAGGCCGGGACAGCCCTTTTGAACACCGGGGAGCTGTTTTTT
TRBJ2-7 TRBV2 - - CAALITGHSYEQYF TGTGCCGCTTTGATTACAGGGCACTCCTACGAGCAGTACTTC
TRBJ2-1 TRBV4-2 - - CASSQDRQVSYNEQFF TGTGCCAGCAGCCAAGATAGGCAAGTCTCCTACAATGAGCAGTTCTTC
TRBJ1-1 TRBV19 TRBD1 - CASRVKGATEAFF TGTGCCAGTCGGGTAAAGGGGGCCACTGAAGCTTTCTTT
TRBJ1-6 TRBV7-9 - - CASSLGSGSPLHF TGTGCCAGCAGCCTGGGAAGTGGTTCACCCCTCCACTTT
TRBJ2-5 TRBV7-2 - - CASSSYRDRKETQYF TGTGCCAGCAGCTCTTACAGGGATCGGAAAGAGACCCAGTACTTC
TRBJ1-5 TRBV5-1 TRBD1 - CASSLGTGYNQPQHF TGCGCCAGCAGCTTGGGGACAGGGTATAATCAGCCCCAGCATTTT
TRBJ2-3 TRBV9 - - CASSVGGGSTQYF TGTGCCAGCAGCGTAGGTGGGGGGAGTACGCAGTATTTT
TRBJ1-4 TRBV5-6 TRBD1 - CASSTGTGNEKLFF TGTGCCAGCAGCACTGGGACAGGGAATGAAAAACTGTTTTTT
TRBJ2-4 TRBV21-1 - - CASSKRGIAKNIQYF TGTGCCAGCAGCAAAAGGGGAATAGCCAAAAACATTCAGTACTTC
TRBJ2-7 TRBV9 TRBD1 - CASSVASGGYEQYF TGTGCCAGCAGCGTAGCTTCAGGGGGCTACGAGCAGTACTTC
TRBJ1-4 TRBV2 - - CASINMGGTNEKLFF TGTGCCAGCATAAATATGGGGGGAACTAATGAAAAACTGTTTTTT
TRBJ2-7 TRBV6-5 - - CASSFDSTYEQYF TGTGCCAGCAGTTTCGACTCCACCTACGAGCAGTACTTC
TRBJ2-1 TRBV30 - - CALLRAAYNEQFF TGTGCCTTACTAAGGGCGGCTTACAATGAGCAGTTCTTC
TRBJ1-1 TRBV2 - - CASLPGPFLGTEAFF TGTGCCAGCCTACCGGGGCCATTTCTAGGCACTGAAGCTTTCTTT
TRBJ2-1 TRBV29-1 - - CSVRGVAVSYNEQFF TGCAGCGTCCGCGGGGTGGCAGTCTCCTACAATGAGCAGTTCTTC